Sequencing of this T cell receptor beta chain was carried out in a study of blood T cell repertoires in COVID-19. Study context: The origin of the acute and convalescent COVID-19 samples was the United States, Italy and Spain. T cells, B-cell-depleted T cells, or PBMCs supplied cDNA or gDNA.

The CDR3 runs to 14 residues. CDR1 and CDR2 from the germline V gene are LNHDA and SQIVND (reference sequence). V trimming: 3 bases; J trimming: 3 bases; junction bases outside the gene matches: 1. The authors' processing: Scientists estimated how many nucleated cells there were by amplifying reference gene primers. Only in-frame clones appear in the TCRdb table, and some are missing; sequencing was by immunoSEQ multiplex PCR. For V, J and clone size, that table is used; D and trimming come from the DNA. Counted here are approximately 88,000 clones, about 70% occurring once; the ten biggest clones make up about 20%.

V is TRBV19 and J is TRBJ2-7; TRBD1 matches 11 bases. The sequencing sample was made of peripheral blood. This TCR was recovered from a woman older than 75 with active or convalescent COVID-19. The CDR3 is CASSIGTGGYEQYF. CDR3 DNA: TGTGCCAGTAGTATCGGGACAGGGGGCTACGAGCAGTACTTC.